Shown below are 8 T cell receptor beta chains from a single sample sequenced in a study of blood T cell repertoires in COVID-19. The method was immunoSEQ multiplex PCR; TCRdb's version includes in-frame clones alone and lacks a portion of them. The data show about 99,000 clones, roughly 80% seen once. Input material: peripheral blood. These receptors originate from a man aged 55 to 70 with acute or convalescent COVID-19.

J is TRBJ2-1 and V is TRBV4-1; D is perhaps TRBD2 (7 bases). Trimming pared 4 bases from V and 4 bases from J, leaving 17 bases between. Germline V gives CDR1 MGHRA, CDR2 YSYEKL. This CDR3 has 16 amino acids. Here the CDR3 reads CASSPVRGAWYNEQFF. The DNA of the CDR3 is TGCGCCAGCAGCCCTGTACGGGGGGCTTGGTACAATGAGCAGTTCTTC.

The chain employs TRBV9 and TRBJ1-2, with D maybe TRBD1 (5 bases). V lost 1 base, J lost 1 base, and 11 bases lay in between. The CDR3 extends over 15 amino acids. Germline V gives CDR1 SGDLS, CDR2 YYNGEE. The CDR3 protein is CASSVLLGGNYGYTF. In DNA form, the CDR3 reads TGTGCCAGCAGCGTACTGCTGGGGGGTAACTATGGCTACACCTTC.

The CDR3 loop is CASSETSGSRWGTQYF. The DNA of the CDR3 is TGTGCCAGCAGTGAGACTAGCGGGAGTCGATGGGGTACGCAGTATTTT. The V call is TRBV28, the J call TRBJ2-3, with TRBD2 identical over 12 bases. The CDR3 totals 16 residues. With 5 bases clipped from V and 8 bases from J, the junction kept 11 bases outside the gene matches. Germline V CDR1 and CDR2: MDHEN, SYDVKM.

For the CDR3, the DNA is TGTGCCAGCAGTTTTGCAGGGATCTATTCACCCCTCCACTTT. Amino acid sequence: CASSFAGIYSPLHF. V and J are TRBV27 and TRBJ1-6, with TRBD1 as a possible D gene (5 bases). V was clipped by 3 bases and J by 8 bases, with 11 bases between them. Germline V gene sequence: CDR1 MNHEY, CDR2 SMNVEV (reference sequence). The CDR3 spans 14 residues.

This rearrangement joins TRBV19 to TRBJ2-3; 9 nucleotides align to TRBD1. Germline V gene lookup returns CDR1 LNHDA and CDR2 SQIVND (reference sequence). V lost 2 bases and J lost 1; bases outside the gene matches: 7. The CDR3 is made up of 17 amino acids. The CDR3 protein is CASSIRDRGLGTDTQYF. Written as DNA, the CDR3 is TGTGCCAGTAGTATAAGAGACAGGGGGTTGGGCACAGATACGCAGTATTTT.

V usage is TRBV4-3 and J usage is TRBJ2-2, with 7 nucleotides matching TRBD1. The CDR3 sequence is 15 residues long. After removal of 3 bases from V and 4 bases from J, the junction contained 5 bases not matched to a gene. Per germline, CDR1 LGHNA and CDR2 YSLEER. DNA of the CDR3: TGCGCCAGCAGCCATCAGACAGGGATCACCGGGGAGCTGTTTTTT. It encodes CASSHQTGITGELFF.

V and J are TRBV4-1 and TRBJ1-4; D may be TRBD1 (5 bases). Trimming took off 4 bases at V and 5 bases at J, with 8 bases between the two ends. Germline V lookup: CDR1 MGHRA, CDR2 YSYEKL. This CDR3 comprises 13 residues. The CDR3 region is CASSRGLNEKLFF. CDR3 in DNA: TGCGCCAGCAGCCGGGGACTCAATGAAAAACTGTTTTTT.

The chain combines TRBV6-5 with TRBJ2-7; 8 bases agree with TRBD1. V gave up 8 bases and J gave up 3 bases; unmatched junction bases: 6. The germline V gene encodes CDR1 MNHEY and CDR2 SVGAGI. This CDR3 is built from 13 residues. CDR3 in DNA: TGTGCCAGCGAGACAGGGGAGATCTACGAGCAGTACTTC. Its translation is CASETGEIYEQYF.